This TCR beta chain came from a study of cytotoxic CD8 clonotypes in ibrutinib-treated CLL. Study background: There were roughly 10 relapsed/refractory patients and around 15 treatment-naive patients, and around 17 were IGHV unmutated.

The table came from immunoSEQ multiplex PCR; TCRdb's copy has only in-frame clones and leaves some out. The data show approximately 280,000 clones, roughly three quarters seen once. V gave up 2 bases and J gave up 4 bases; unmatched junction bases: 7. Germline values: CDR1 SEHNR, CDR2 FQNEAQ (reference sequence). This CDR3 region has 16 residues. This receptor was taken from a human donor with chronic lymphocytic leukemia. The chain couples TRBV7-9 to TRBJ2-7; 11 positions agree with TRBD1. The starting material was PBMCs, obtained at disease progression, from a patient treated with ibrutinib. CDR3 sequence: CASSLPGQGGLYEQYF. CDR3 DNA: TGTGCCAGCAGCTTACCGGGACAGGGGGGTTTGTACGAGCAGTACTTC.